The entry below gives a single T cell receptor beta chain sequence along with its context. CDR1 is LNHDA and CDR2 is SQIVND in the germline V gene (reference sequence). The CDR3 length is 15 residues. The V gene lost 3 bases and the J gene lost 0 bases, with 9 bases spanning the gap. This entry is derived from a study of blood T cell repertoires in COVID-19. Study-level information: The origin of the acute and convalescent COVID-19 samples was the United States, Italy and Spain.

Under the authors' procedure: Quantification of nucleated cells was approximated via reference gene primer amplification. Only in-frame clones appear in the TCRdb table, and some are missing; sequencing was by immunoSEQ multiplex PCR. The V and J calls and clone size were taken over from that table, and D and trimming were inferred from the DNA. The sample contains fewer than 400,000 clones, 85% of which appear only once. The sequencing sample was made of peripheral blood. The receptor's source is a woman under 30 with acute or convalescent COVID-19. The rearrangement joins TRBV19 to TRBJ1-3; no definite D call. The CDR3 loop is CASSIALRSGNTIYF. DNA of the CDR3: TGTGCCAGTAGTATCGCTCTGCGCTCTGGAAACACCATATATTTT.